This TCR beta chain originates from a study of glioma-infiltrating T cells after dendritic cell vaccination. About the research overall: Glioblastoma patients came from Phase I and II dendritic cell vaccination trials. Autologous tumor lysate-pulsed dendritic cell vaccination was given between the early 2000s and the early 2010s. Dendritic cells derived from monocytes and pulsed with autologous tumor lysate formed the vaccine.

Generated by immunoSEQ multiplex PCR, the TCRdb table keeps only in-frame clones and is missing some. The table has about 67,000 clones, under 90% seen once. All glioblastoma patients lacked an isocitrate dehydrogenase mutation. The CDR3 totals 13 residues. The germline V gene encodes CDR1 SGHAT and CDR2 FQNNGV. Trimming took off 3 bases at V and 2 bases at J, with 5 bases between the two ends. This clone was observed a single time. The J gene is TRBJ1-3, the V gene TRBV11-2; D gene unclear. The material sequenced was blood, taken before dendritic cell vaccination. This sequence originates from a human donor with glioblastoma. CDR3 DNA sequence: TGTGCCAGCAGCTTTCGGGCTGGAAACACCATATATTTT. Its protein is CASSFRAGNTIYF. Full variable domain (missing parts from reference TRBV11-2 and TRBJ1-3): EAGVAQSPRYKIIEKRQSVAFWCNPISGHATLYWYQQILGQGPKLLIQFQNNGVVDDSQLPKDRFSAERLKGVDSTLKIQPAKLEDSAVYLCASSFRAGNTIYFGEGSWLTVV.